This entry features one TCR beta chain sequence. This sample was taken from a study of shared clonotypes between healthy human individuals. Profiling relied on immunoSEQ multiplex PCR, and the TCRdb table lists in-frame clones only, not all of them. The sample records 2 million to 2.5 million clones, over 85% being singletons. What was sequenced was naive CD4+ T cells from PBMCs. Indicated subset: CD45RA+ positively selected. This sequence was found in a young man in good health. Some clones in this sample may be carry-over from other donors' samples.

For the CDR3, the DNA is TGTGCCAGTAGTCCTCGAGGGACTAGCGGGGCTCGCTCCTACAATGAGCAGTTCTTC. Its translation is CASSPRGTSGARSYNEQFF. The genes are TRBV19 and TRBJ2-1; 13 positions agree with TRBD2. The V and J ends lost 5 bases and 0 bases, in that order; junction bases with no gene match: 10. The CDR3 length is 19 residues. Germline CDR1 and CDR2: LNHDA and SQIVND (reference sequence).